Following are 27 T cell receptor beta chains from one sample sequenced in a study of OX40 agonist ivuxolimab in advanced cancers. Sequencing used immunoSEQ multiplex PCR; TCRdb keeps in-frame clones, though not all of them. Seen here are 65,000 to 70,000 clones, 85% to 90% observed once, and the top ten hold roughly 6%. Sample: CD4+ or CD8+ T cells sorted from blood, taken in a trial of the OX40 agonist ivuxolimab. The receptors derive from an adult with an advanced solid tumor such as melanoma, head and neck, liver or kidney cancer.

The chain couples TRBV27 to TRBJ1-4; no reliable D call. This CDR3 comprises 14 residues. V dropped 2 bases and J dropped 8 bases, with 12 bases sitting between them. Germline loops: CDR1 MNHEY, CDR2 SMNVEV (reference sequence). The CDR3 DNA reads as TGTGCCAGCAGTTTAGGGTCTTTTGGGGAAAAACTGTTTTTT. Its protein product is CASSLGSFGEKLFF.

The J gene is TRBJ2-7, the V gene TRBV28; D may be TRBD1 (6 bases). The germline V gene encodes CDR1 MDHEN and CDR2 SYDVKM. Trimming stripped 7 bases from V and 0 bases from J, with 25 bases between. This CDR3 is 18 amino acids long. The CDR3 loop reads CASTTQFLRDTDSYEQYF. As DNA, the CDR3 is TGTGCCAGCACCACGCAATTCCTCCGGGACACAGACTCCTACGAGCAGTACTTC.

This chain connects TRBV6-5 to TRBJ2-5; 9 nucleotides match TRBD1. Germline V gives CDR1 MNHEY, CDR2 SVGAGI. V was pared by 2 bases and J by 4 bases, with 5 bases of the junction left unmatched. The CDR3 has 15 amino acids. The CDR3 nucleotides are TGTGCCAGCAGTTACGGACAGGGGAAAGGAGAGACCCAGTACTTC. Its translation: CASSYGQGKGETQYF.

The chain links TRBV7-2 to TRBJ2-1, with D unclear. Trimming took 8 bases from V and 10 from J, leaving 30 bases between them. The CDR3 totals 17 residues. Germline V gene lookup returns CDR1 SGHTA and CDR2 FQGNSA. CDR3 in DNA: TGTGCCAGCGTCTTAGGGTCGGAGACTCGTCTGACCTTAGAGCAGTTCTTC. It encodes CASVLGSETRLTLEQFF.

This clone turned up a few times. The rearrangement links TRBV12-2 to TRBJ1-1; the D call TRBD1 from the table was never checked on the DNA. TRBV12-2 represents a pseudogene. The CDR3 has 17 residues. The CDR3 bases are TGTGCAAGTCCCGAAGGGGCCCGCAGGGTTAGGGACACTGAAGCTTTCTTT. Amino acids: CASPEGARRVRDTEAFF.

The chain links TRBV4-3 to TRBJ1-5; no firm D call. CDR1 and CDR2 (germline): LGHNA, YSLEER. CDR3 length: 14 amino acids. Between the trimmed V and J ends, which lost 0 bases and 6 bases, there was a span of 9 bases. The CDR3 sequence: CASSQDWGSQPQHF. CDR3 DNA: TGCGCCAGCAGCCAAGATTGGGGAAGTCAGCCCCAGCATTTT.

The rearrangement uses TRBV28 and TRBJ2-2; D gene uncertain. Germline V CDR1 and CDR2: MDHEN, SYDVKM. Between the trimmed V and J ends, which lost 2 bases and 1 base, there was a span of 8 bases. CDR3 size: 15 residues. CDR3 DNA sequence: TGTGCCAGCAGTTTAGACGGGTGGAACACCGGGGAGCTGTTTTTT. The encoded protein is CASSLDGWNTGELFF.

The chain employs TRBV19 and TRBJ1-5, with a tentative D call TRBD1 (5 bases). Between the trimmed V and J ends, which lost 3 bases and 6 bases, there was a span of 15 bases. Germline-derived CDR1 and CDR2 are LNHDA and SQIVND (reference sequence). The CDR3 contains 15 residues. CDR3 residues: CASSIGVVGTQPQHF. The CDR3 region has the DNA TGTGCCAGTAGTATCGGGGTCGTCGGGACTCAGCCCCAGCATTTT. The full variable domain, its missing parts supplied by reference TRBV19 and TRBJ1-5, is DGGITQSPKYLFRKEGQNVTLSCEQNLNHDAMYWYRQDPGQGLRLIYYSQIVNDFQKGDIAEGYSVSREKKESFPLTVTSAQKNPTAFYLCASSIGVVGTQPQHFGDGTRLSIL.

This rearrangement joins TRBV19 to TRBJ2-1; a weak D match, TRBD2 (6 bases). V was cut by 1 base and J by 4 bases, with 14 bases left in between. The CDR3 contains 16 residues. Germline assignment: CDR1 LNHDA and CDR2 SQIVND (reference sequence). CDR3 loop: CASSIAEGWNYNEQFF. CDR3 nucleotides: TGTGCCAGTAGTATAGCGGAGGGATGGAATTACAATGAGCAGTTCTTC.

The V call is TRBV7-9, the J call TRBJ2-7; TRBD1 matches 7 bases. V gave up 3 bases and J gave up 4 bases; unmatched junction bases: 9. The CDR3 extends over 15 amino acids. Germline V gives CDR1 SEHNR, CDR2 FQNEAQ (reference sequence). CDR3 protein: CASSFAPGQPYEQYF. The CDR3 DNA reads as TGTGCCAGCAGCTTTGCCCCGGGACAGCCATACGAGCAGTACTTC.

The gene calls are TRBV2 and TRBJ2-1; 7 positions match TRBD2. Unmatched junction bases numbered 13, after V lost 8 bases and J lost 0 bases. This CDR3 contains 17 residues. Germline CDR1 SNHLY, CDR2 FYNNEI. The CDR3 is CASSDISGGSSYNEQFF. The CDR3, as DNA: TGTGCCAGCTCAGATATCTCTGGCGGGAGCTCCTACAATGAGCAGTTCTTC.

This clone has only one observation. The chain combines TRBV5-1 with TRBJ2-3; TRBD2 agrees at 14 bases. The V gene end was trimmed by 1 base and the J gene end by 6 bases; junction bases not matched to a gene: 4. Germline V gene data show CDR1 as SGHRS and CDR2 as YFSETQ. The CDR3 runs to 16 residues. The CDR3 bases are TGCGCCAGCAGCTTGCTGACTAGCGGGGGGGCGGATACGCAGTATTTT. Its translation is CASSLLTSGGADTQYF.

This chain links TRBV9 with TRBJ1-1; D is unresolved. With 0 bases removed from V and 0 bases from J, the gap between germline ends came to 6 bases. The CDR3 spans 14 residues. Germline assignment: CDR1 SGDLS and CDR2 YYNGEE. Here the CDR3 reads CASSVDQMNTEAFF. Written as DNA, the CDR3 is TGTGCCAGCAGCGTAGATCAGATGAACACTGAAGCTTTCTTT. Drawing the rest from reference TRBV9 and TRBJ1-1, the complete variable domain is DSGVTQTPKHLITATGQRVTLRCSPRSGDLSVYWYQQSLDQGLQFLIQYYNGEERAKGNILERFSAQQFPDLHSELNLSSLELGDSALYFCASSVDQMNTEAFFGQGTRLTVV.

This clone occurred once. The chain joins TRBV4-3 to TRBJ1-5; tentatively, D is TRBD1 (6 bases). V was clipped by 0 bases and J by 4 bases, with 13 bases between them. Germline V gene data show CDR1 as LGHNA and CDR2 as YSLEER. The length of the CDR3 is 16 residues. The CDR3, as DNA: TGCGCCAGCAGCCAAGAGTGGGTAACAGGGAATCAGCCCCAGCATTTT. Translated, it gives CASSQEWVTGNQPQHF.

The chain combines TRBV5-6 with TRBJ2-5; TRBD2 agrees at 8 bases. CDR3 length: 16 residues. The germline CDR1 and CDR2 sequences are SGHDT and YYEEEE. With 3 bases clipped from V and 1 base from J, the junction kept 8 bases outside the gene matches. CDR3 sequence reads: CASSSSGHLTQETQYF. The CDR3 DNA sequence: TGTGCCAGCAGCTCTAGCGGGCATCTGACCCAAGAGACCCAGTACTTC.

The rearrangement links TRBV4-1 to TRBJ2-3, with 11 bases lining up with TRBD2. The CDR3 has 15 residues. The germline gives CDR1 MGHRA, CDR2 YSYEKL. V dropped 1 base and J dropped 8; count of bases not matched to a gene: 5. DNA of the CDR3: TGCGCCAGCAGCCAAGGACTAGCGGGGTTAGGTACGCAGTATTTT. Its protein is CASSQGLAGLGTQYF.

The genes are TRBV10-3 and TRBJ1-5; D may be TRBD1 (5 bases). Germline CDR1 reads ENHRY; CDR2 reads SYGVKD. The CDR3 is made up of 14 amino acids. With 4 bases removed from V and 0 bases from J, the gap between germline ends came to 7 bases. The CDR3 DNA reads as TGTGCCATCAGTGGGGGGACTAGCAATCAGCCCCAGCATTTT. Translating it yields CAISGGTSNQPQHF.

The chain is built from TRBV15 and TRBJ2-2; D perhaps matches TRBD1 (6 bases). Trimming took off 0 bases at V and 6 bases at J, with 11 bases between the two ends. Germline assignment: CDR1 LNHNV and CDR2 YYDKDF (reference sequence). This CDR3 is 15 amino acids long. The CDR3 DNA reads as TGTGCCACCAGCAGAGATTTGGGGACACCCGGGGAGCTGTTTTTT. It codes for CATSRDLGTPGELFF.

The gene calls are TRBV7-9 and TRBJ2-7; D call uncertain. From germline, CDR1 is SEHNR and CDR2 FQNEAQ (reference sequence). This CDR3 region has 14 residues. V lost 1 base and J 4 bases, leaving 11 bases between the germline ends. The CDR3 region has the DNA TGTGCCAGCAGCTTAGGAAGCCGGCCATACGAGCAGTACTTC. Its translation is CASSLGSRPYEQYF.

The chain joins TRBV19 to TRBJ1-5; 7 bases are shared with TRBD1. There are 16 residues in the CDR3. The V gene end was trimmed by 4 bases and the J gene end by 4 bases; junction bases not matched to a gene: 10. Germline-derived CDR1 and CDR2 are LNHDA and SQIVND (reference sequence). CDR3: CASSTGTRGLNQPQHF. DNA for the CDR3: TGTGCCAGTAGTACCGGCACCAGGGGGTTAAATCAGCCCCAGCATTTT.

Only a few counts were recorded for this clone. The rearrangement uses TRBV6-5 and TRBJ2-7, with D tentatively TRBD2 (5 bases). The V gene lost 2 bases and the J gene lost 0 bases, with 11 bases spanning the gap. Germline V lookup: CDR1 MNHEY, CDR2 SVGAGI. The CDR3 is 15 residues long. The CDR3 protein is CASSYGLSDSYEQYF. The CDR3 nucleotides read TGTGCCAGCAGTTACGGCCTTAGCGACTCCTACGAGCAGTACTTC.

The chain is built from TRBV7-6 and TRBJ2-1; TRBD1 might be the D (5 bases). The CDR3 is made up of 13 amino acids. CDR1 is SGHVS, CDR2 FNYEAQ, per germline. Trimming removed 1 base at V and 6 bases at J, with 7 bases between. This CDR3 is CASSLGQSNEQFF. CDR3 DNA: TGTGCCAGCAGCTTAGGACAGTCCAATGAGCAGTTCTTC.

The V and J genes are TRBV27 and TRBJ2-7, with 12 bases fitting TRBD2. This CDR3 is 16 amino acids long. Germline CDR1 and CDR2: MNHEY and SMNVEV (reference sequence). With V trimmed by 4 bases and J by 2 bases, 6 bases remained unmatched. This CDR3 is CASSSPSGRATYEQYF. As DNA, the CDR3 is TGTGCCAGCAGTTCCCCTAGCGGGAGGGCTACCTACGAGCAGTACTTC.

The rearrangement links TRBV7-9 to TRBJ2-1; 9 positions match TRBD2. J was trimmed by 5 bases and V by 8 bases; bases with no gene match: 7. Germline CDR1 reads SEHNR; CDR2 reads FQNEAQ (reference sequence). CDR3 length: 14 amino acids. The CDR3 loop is CASAWTSANNEQFF. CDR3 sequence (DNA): TGTGCCAGCGCCTGGACTAGCGCAAACAATGAGCAGTTCTTC.

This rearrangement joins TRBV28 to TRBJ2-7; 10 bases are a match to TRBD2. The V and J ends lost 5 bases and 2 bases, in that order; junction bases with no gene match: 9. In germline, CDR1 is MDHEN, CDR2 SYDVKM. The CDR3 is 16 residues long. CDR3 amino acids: CASSLQTSGSAYEQYF. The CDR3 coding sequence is TGTGCCAGCAGTCTCCAGACTAGCGGGTCTGCCTACGAGCAGTACTTC. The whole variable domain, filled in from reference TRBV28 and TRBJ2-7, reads DVKVTQSSRYLVKRTGEKVFLECVQDMDHENMFWYRQDPGLGLRLIYFSYDVKMKEKGDIPEGYSVSREKKERFSLILESASTNQTSMYLCASSLQTSGSAYEQYFGPGTRLTVT.

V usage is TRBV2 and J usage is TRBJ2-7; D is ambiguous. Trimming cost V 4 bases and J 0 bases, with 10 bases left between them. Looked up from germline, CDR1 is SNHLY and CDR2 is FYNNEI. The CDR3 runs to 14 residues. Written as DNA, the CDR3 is TGTGCCAGCAGTGCCCCCGACGGCTCCTACGAGCAGTACTTC. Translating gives CASSAPDGSYEQYF.

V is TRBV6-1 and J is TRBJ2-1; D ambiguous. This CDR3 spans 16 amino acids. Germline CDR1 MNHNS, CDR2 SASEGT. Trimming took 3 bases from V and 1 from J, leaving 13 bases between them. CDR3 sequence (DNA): TGTGCCAGCAGTGAGGTAGGATCGGTATCCTACAATGAGCAGTTCTTC. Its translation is CASSEVGSVSYNEQFF.